This TCR beta chain was sequenced for a study of metastatic and nonmetastatic thyroid tumors. Study-wide background: Across blood and tumor or nodule tissue, repertoires from malignant and benign thyroid patients were compared with one another. Notes on the study in general: TCR beta diversity was reportedly significantly higher in malignant thyroid tumors than benign nodules, in blood and tumor.

Germline CDR1 and CDR2: SGHVS and FNYEAQ. CDR3 length equals 15 residues. Trimming left V 2 bases short and J 5 bases short, with 13 bases between. Ahead of thyroid surgery, no patient had received treatment of any kind. There are many counts of this clone. Its antigen is not identified. Authors' processing steps: Across clinicopathological groups, CDR3 differences served as the basis for building a distant-metastasis classifier for papillary thyroid cancer. TCRdb redid the clone calls on the PCR reads using MiXCR. The V and J calls come from TCRdb's annotation, not from the publication. The data hold just over 40,000 clones, with approximately 10% observed a single time.

This clonotype originated in a female donor with papillary thyroid cancer or a benign thyroid nodule (not recorded which). Some clones in this sample may be carry-over from other donors' samples. The chain couples TRBV7-6 to TRBJ2-1; D is undetermined. Sequenced: blood. The CDR3 DNA sequence: TGTGCCAGCAGCTTATTTGGCCAAATAAACAATGAGCAGTTCTTC. Its protein is CASSLFGQINNEQFF.